These 16 T cell receptor beta chains share one sample of origin, sequenced in a study of blood T cell repertoires in COVID-19. Produced via immunoSEQ multiplex PCR; TCRdb's table is partial and in-frame only. This sample has tens of thousands of clones, with approximately 84% found just once. The sample taken for sequencing was peripheral blood. All receptors come from a man between 70 and 80 years old with acute or convalescent COVID-19.

The chain uses TRBV29-1 and TRBJ2-7; 10 nucleotides align to TRBD1. In germline, CDR1 is SQVTM, CDR2 ANQGSEA. V shed 7 bases and J 3 bases; nucleotides not matched to a gene: 9. The CDR3 covers 14 residues. The CDR3 DNA is TGCAGCGCCTACGGGGGGACAGGGGACTACGAGCAGTACTTC. Residues: CSAYGGTGDYEQYF.

The table lists this clone with a count of one. This rearrangement joins TRBV11-2 to TRBJ1-2; the D gene is possibly TRBD1 (6 bases). Germline V gene lookup returns CDR1 SGHAT and CDR2 FQNNGV. CDR3 length equals 13 residues. With 4 bases removed from V and 8 bases from J, the gap between germline ends came to 14 bases. The CDR3 DNA reads as TGTGCCAGCAGCTCATTGGCGGGGGGCGGCTACACCTTC. It specifies CASSSLAGGGYTF. Using reference TRBV11-2 and TRBJ1-2 for the parts outside the CDR3, the full variable domain is EAGVAQSPRYKIIEKRQSVAFWCNPISGHATLYWYQQILGQGPKLLIQFQNNGVVDDSQLPKDRFSAERLKGVDSTLKIQPAKLEDSAVYLCASSSLAGGGYTFGSGTRLTVV.

Only one count was recorded for this clone. The CDR3 bases are TGTGCCACCAGTGACGTGACTAGCGGGAGGTCCGATGAGCAGTTCTTC. Translating gives CATSDVTSGRSDEQFF. The J gene is TRBJ2-1, the V gene TRBV24-1; 13 positions match TRBD2. CDR1 and CDR2 (germline): KGHDR, SFDVKD. V shed 4 bases and J 8 bases; nucleotides not matched to a gene: 7. The CDR3 is made up of 16 amino acids.

The chain couples TRBV6-1 to TRBJ1-5; TRBD1 might be the D (5 bases). CDR3 length equals 16 residues. From germline, CDR1 is MNHNS and CDR2 SASEGT. V was pared by 6 bases and J by 4 bases, with 19 bases between. CDR3 nucleotides: TGTGCCAGCAGGGAAAGACAGCGGGAGTTTAATCAGCCCCAGCATTTT. As protein: CASRERQREFNQPQHF.

The CDR3: CASSLRTGGSNEQFF. In DNA form, the CDR3 reads TGTGCCAGCAGCTTGAGGACAGGGGGTTCCAATGAGCAGTTCTTC. V usage is TRBV5-4 and J usage is TRBJ2-1; 10 nucleotides align to TRBD1. The trim removed 1 base at V and 6 bases at J, leaving 4 bases unmatched. Germline CDR1 reads SGHNT; CDR2 reads YYREEE (reference sequence). The CDR3 is 15 residues long.

On this clone: The DNA is omitted, as the CDR3 cannot be located on it reliably, and the CDR3 follows TCRdb's listing. The chain couples TRBV6-5 to TRBJ2-1; the table's D call TRBD2 went unverified against the DNA. Germline lookup yields CDR1 MNHEY and CDR2 SVGAGI. The CDR3 has 13 residues if both end residues are counted. The CDR3 here is CASSSSTSGRAFF.

The chain recombines TRBV7-2 with TRBJ2-5, with a tentative D call TRBD1 (5 bases). Germline-derived CDR1 and CDR2 are SGHTA and FQGNSA. This CDR3 comprises 15 residues. The V end was cut by 5 bases, the J end by 4 bases, with 17 bases between. CDR3 DNA sequence: TGTGCCAGCAGCGACACAGGAGCAAGGGGAGAGACCCAGTACTTC. Translating it yields CASSDTGARGETQYF.

V usage is TRBV11-2 and J usage is TRBJ2-5; 11 bases are shared with TRBD2. The CDR3 has 14 amino acids. Germline values: CDR1 SGHAT, CDR2 FQNNGV. Losses at the gene ends were 5 bases for V and 4 bases for J; bases not matched to a gene: 3. The CDR3 DNA reads as TGTGCCAGCAGCCCAACTAGCGGGAGAGAGACCCAGTACTTC. This sequence encodes CASSPTSGRETQYF.

The chain has TRBV7-9 and TRBJ2-5, with D perhaps TRBD2 (5 bases). Germline lookup yields CDR1 SEHNR and CDR2 FQNEAQ (reference sequence). The CDR3 contains 13 residues. Trimming took off 3 bases at V and 5 bases at J, with 10 bases between the two ends. CDR3 nucleotide sequence: TGTGCCAGCAGCTTGGCTAGCATGGAGACCCAGTACTTC. Translated: CASSLASMETQYF.

The chain uses TRBV3-1 (or the pseudogene TRBV3-2) and TRBJ2-5; 12 nucleotides line up with TRBD2. CDR1 and CDR2 (germline): LGHDT, YNNKEL (reference sequence). Trimming removed 1 base from V and 5 bases from J; junction bases left unmatched: 5. The length of the CDR3 is 16 residues. The CDR3 region has the DNA TGTGCCAGCAGCCAAGGCCTAGCGGGGGGGCAGGAGACCCAGTACTTC. It specifies CASSQGLAGGQETQYF.

The chain couples TRBV19 to TRBJ1-4; tentative D call: TRBD1 (5 bases). CDR1 and CDR2 from the germline V gene are LNHDA and SQIVND (reference sequence). V was trimmed by 1 base and J by 3 bases, leaving 9 bases between them. The CDR3 has 15 amino acids. As DNA, the CDR3 is TGTGCCAGTAGTATAGTCGACAGCGCTAATGAAAAACTGTTTTTT. It specifies CASSIVDSANEKLFF.

This rearrangement joins TRBV7-2 to TRBJ2-3; D is possibly TRBD1 (6 bases). V was trimmed by 1 base and J by 3 bases, leaving 11 bases between them. CDR3 length: 15 amino acids. Germline values: CDR1 SGHTA, CDR2 FQGNSA. For the CDR3, the DNA is TGTGCCAGCAGCTTAGTTCGAGGGGGAACAGATACGCAGTATTTT. The encoded protein is CASSLVRGGTDTQYF.

This chain uses TRBV5-8 with TRBJ2-5, with D possibly being TRBD2 (6 bases). The germline CDR1 and CDR2 sequences are SGHTS and YDEGEE. Trimming shortened V by 2 bases and J by 2 bases, and 13 bases separated the two germline ends. This CDR3 has 15 amino acids. The DNA for the CDR3 is TGTGCCAGCAGCTTTCAGGTCGGGGGTCAAGAGACCCAGTACTTC. Its protein product is CASSFQVGGQETQYF.

The rearrangement joins TRBV9 to TRBJ2-1; a weak D match, TRBD1 (6 bases). Germline CDR1 reads SGDLS; CDR2 reads YYNGEE. The CDR3 contains 14 residues. The V gene lost 3 bases and the J gene lost 8 bases, with 15 bases spanning the gap. The DNA of the CDR3 is TGTGCCAGCAGCGGACAGGTTGGGTTGGATGAGCAGTTCTTC. It codes for CASSGQVGLDEQFF.

The chain has TRBV10-3 and TRBJ2-2, with 7 positions matching TRBD2. CDR3 length: 15 residues. V trimming: 2 bases; J trimming: 4 bases; junction bases outside the gene matches: 4. Germline loops: CDR1 ENHRY, CDR2 SYGVKD. The chain's CDR3 is CAISEVGGSTGELFF. In DNA form, the CDR3 reads TGTGCCATCAGTGAGGTGGGCGGGAGCACCGGGGAGCTGTTTTTT.

This clone was detected a few times. The CDR3 DNA sequence: TGTGCCAGCAGCCGTCCAGGGGGCTATGGCTACACCTTC. Translated, it gives CASSRPGGYGYTF. V gene TRBV5-6 combines with J gene TRBJ1-2; TRBD1 matches 7 bases. The CDR3 is 13 amino acids. J was trimmed by 4 bases and V by 4 bases; bases with no gene match: 4. The germline V gene has CDR1 SGHDT and CDR2 YYEEEE.